The clone carrying this T cell receptor beta chain was picked up one time. This CDR3 has 14 residues. Trimming shortened V by 2 bases and J by 8 bases, and 15 bases separated the two germline ends. Germline assignment: CDR1 SGHAT and CDR2 FQNNGV. The data originate from a study of cytomegalovirus exposure and HLA in healthy donors. Amplification used 60 Vbeta primers and 13 Jbeta primers. Profiled with immunoSEQ multiplex PCR; TCRdb holds only in-frame clones, not every one. The sample includes about 140,000 clones, 70% to 75% of them seen just once. Material for sequencing was PBMCs. The chain recombines TRBV11-2 with TRBJ1-1; D not certain. This sequence was found in a woman in her twenties or thirties in good health and CMV-seronegative. CDR3 nucleotides: TGTGCCAGCAGCTTACAGGATCGGGAAACCGAAGCTTTCTTT. Protein product: CASSLQDRETEAFF.